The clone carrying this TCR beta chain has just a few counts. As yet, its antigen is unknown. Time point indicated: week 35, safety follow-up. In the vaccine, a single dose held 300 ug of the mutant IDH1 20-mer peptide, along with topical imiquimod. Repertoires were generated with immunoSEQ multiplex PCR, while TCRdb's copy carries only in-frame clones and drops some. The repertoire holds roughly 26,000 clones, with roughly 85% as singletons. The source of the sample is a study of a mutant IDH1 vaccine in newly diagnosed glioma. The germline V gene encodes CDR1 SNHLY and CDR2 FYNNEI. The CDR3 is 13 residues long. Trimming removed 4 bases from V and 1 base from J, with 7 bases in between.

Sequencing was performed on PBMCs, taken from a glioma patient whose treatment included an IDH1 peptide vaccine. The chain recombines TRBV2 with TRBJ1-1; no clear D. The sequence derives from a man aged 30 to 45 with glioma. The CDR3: CASSVGGNTEAFF. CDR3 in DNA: TGTGCCAGCAGTGTTGGAGGGAACACTGAAGCTTTCTTT.